This T cell receptor (beta chain) is from a study of blood T cell repertoires in COVID-19. Study-wide background: Sources were T cells, B-cell-depleted T cells, or PBMCs; the material itself was cDNA or gDNA.

All recovered Cohort 3 donors got two negative PCRs, got clearance, or saw symptom resolution. Looked up from germline, CDR1 is MDHEN and CDR2 is SYDVKM. The CDR3 extends over 13 amino acids. The germline V and J ends were trimmed by 4 bases and 0 bases, with 6 bases remaining between them. Measured with immunoSEQ multiplex PCR; TCRdb has only the in-frame clones, and not every one. The repertoire holds approximately 230,000 clones, just under 85% seen once, with approximately 15% in the top ten. This sequence was found in a man aged 35-49 years who had recovered from COVID-19. The sample taken for sequencing was PBMCs or T cells enriched from blood (not recorded which). V usage is TRBV28 and J usage is TRBJ1-1, with D uncertain. The CDR3 DNA sequence: TGTGCCAGCAGTTCCCCCTTGAACACTGAAGCTTTCTTT. Its protein product is CASSSPLNTEAFF.